What follows describes a single T cell receptor (beta chain). These data are taken from a study of PD-1 blockade in classical Hodgkin lymphoma. Every patient relapsed after autologous stem cell transplantation, and brentuximab vedotin exposure varied. The assay was immunoSEQ multiplex PCR, and TCRdb's table has in-frame clones only and misses some. The table records 95,000 to 100,000 clones, more than 85% of them present only once. The sequenced sample was peripheral blood mononuclear cells (PBMCs), obtained before the second cycle of nivolumab. This TCR derives from a human donor with classical Hodgkin lymphoma.

CDR3 residues: CASSLSVYRGLDDRVDKNIQYF. CDR3 coding DNA: TGTGCCAGCAGCTTATCGGTCTACAGGGGGCTGGATGATCGGGTGGACAAAAACATTCAGTACTTC. The chain recombines TRBV7-6 with TRBJ2-4; TRBD1 matches 9 bases. V was clipped by 2 bases and J by 3 bases; unmatched bases: 23. The length of the CDR3 is 22 residues. CDR1 and CDR2 from the germline V gene are SGHVS and FNYEAQ.